These 19 T cell receptor beta chains were sequenced from one sample in a study of cytomegalovirus exposure and HLA in healthy donors. Vbeta (60) and Jbeta (13) primers were used in the PCR. Clones were sequenced by immunoSEQ multiplex PCR, and TCRdb holds only the in-frame ones, with some missing. The sample lists some 150,000 clones, around 79% occurring once. Sequencing was carried out using PBMCs. The receptors shown here come from a man aged 25 to 40 in good health and CMV-seropositive.

On this clone: The sample contains more than one DNA sequence encoding this CDR3. The chain is built from TRBV28 and TRBJ1-2; 7 positions match TRBD1. Germline trimming cut 3 bases from V and 0 bases from J; bases unmatched to any gene: 4. The germline V gene has CDR1 MDHEN and CDR2 SYDVKM. The CDR3 totals 15 residues. The CDR3 loop is CASSLDRTTNYGYTF. DNA for the CDR3: TGTGCCAGCAGTTTGGACAGGACGACTAACTATGGCTACACCTTC.

This rearrangement joins TRBV29-1 to TRBJ2-1; 9 bases match TRBD2. CDR1 and CDR2 from the germline V gene are SQVTM and ANQGSEA. After removal of 0 bases from V and 4 bases from J, the junction contained 13 bases not matched to a gene. The CDR3 contains 18 residues. CDR3 sequence reads: CSVEDLLAGGLGYNEQFF. The CDR3 DNA is TGCAGCGTTGAAGATTTATTGGCGGGAGGGCTCGGGTACAATGAGCAGTTCTTC.

J is TRBJ2-7 and V is TRBV5-1; tentative D call: TRBD1 (6 bases). The germline V gene encodes CDR1 SGHRS and CDR2 YFSETQ. This CDR3 has 14 amino acids. Trimming left V 2 bases short and J 3 bases short, with 12 bases between. The CDR3, as DNA: TGCGCCAGCAGCTTAGTGGACAGATTCTACGAGCAGTACTTC. It codes for CASSLVDRFYEQYF.

This rearrangement joins TRBV21-1 to TRBJ2-3; no check of the table's D call, TRBD1, against the DNA was made. TRBV21-1 is described as a pseudogene. The CDR3 contains 16 residues. CDR3 protein: CASSIGTGEGTDTQYF. DNA for the CDR3: TGTGCCAGCAGCATTGGGACAGGGGAAGGAACAGATACGCAGTATTTT.

This clone has a handful of counts. The chain recombines TRBV7-2 with TRBJ2-7; tentatively, D is TRBD2 (5 bases). With 1 base removed from V and 6 bases from J, the gap between germline ends came to 16 bases. CDR1 SGHTA and CDR2 FQGNSA come from the germline V gene. This CDR3 region has 15 residues. The chain's CDR3 is CASSLGAAAAVEQYF. CDR3 bases: TGTGCCAGCAGCTTAGGGGCGGCCGCAGCGGTCGAGCAGTACTTC.

The chain carries TRBV6-4 and TRBJ2-3; 13 bases line up with TRBD2. The CDR3 consists of 15 residues. The V segment lost 3 bases and the J segment 4 bases; nucleotides outside the gene matches: 1. Germline V gives CDR1 MRHNA, CDR2 SNTAGT. This CDR3 reads CASSELAGGPDTQYF. The CDR3 nucleotides read TGTGCCAGCAGTGAACTAGCGGGAGGGCCAGATACGCAGTATTTT.

This CDR3 is CASSLGGGGGSSYEQYF. For the CDR3, the DNA is TGTGCCAGCAGTTTGGGCGGTGGGGGGGGGAGCTCCTACGAGCAGTACTTC. The rearrangement links TRBV28 to TRBJ2-5; 7 bases line up with TRBD2. The J call may be in error: the DNA end matches TRBJ2-7 better. The CDR3 consists of 17 residues. Looked up from germline, CDR1 is MDHEN and CDR2 is SYDVKM.

The chain's CDR3 is CASSLQGRGTGELFF. CDR3 coding DNA: TGCGCCAGCAGCTTACAGGGGAGAGGGACCGGGGAGCTGTTTTTT. The chain links TRBV4-1 to TRBJ2-2; 7 bases map to TRBD1. J lost 5 bases, V lost 5 bases, and 8 bases had no gene match. Germline CDR1 reads MGHRA; CDR2 reads YSYEKL. This CDR3 contains 15 residues.

The chain carries TRBV19 and TRBJ1-3; maybe TRBD1 (6 bases). Trimming left V 5 bases short and J 7 bases short, with 18 bases between. CDR3 length: 15 amino acids. Germline lookup yields CDR1 LNHDA and CDR2 SQIVND (reference sequence). DNA of the CDR3: TGTGCCAGTAGTCGATCAACAGGGCCGGGGAACACCATATATTTT. Its translation is CASSRSTGPGNTIYF. The entire variable domain, with the rest obtained from reference TRBV19 and TRBJ1-3, is as follows: DGGITQSPKYLFRKEGQNVTLSCEQNLNHDAMYWYRQDPGQGLRLIYYSQIVNDFQKGDIAEGYSVSREKKESFPLTVTSAQKNPTAFYLCASSRSTGPGNTIYFGEGSWLTVV.

The chain joins TRBV28 to TRBJ1-4; D not resolved. The V end was cut by 5 bases, the J end by 0 bases, with 10 bases between. The germline V gene has CDR1 MDHEN and CDR2 SYDVKM. The CDR3 is made up of 15 amino acids. In DNA, the CDR3 is TGTGCCAGCAGTCCCTACAGAGCAACTAATGAAAAACTGTTTTTT. As protein: CASSPYRATNEKLFF.

The chain combines TRBV6-4 with TRBJ2-4, with 7 bases aligning to TRBD1. The CDR3 spans 14 residues. Germline loops: CDR1 MRHNA, CDR2 SNTAGT. V trimming: 11 bases; J trimming: 2 bases; junction bases outside the gene matches: 9. The CDR3 nucleotides are TGTGCCGGGGATACAGGGGAGACCAAAAACATTCAGTACTTC. Translated, it gives CAGDTGETKNIQYF.

This chain uses TRBV4-3 with TRBJ1-2; 8 bases map to TRBD1. The CDR3 length is 14 residues. Per the germline V gene, CDR1 is LGHNA and CDR2 is YSLEER. J was trimmed by 8 bases and V by 3 bases; bases with no gene match: 8. The CDR3 nucleotides read TGCGCCAGCAGCCACGCCGGGACAGGCTACGGCTACACCTTC. As protein: CASSHAGTGYGYTF.

This clone was counted a few times. CDR3 DNA sequence: TGTGCCAGCAGTGGCAGGGGACGGATCTATGGCTACACCTTC. Protein sequence: CASSGRGRIYGYTF. The genes are TRBV6-5 and TRBJ1-2, with a possible D match to TRBD1 (6 bases). This CDR3 region has 14 residues. Germline CDR1 MNHEY, CDR2 SVGAGI. V was cut by 5 bases and J by 4 bases, with 14 bases left in between.

The gene calls are TRBV12-5 and TRBJ2-1; TRBD2 matches 8 bases. CDR1 LGHNT and CDR2 FRNRAP come from the germline V gene. Trimming at V came to 0 bases and at J to 2 bases, leaving 6 bases not matched to a gene. The CDR3 totals 17 residues. This CDR3 reads CASGLVPLRGAYNEQFF. The DNA of the CDR3 is TGTGCTAGTGGTTTGGTACCCTTGCGGGGGGCCTACAATGAGCAGTTCTTC.

The chain carries TRBV18 and TRBJ2-2; 10 bases align to TRBD2. V was pared by 3 bases and J by 4 bases, with 2 bases of the junction left unmatched. CDR1 and CDR2 (germline): KGHSH, LQKENI. CDR3 length: 15 residues. DNA of the CDR3: TGTGCCAGCTCACCCCTAGCGGGAGCCACCGGGGAGCTGTTTTTT. Its translation is CASSPLAGATGELFF.

The CDR3 region is CASRPTGAHEQYF. The CDR3 region has the DNA TGTGCCAGCAGGCCGACAGGGGCCCACGAGCAGTACTTC. This chain uses TRBV28 with TRBJ2-7; 8 nucleotides match TRBD1. CDR3 length equals 13 residues. The ends lost 6 bases at V and 5 bases at J; junction bases unmatched: 6. Germline lookup yields CDR1 MDHEN and CDR2 SYDVKM.

V and J are TRBV29-1 and TRBJ1-2; 11 bases fit TRBD1. The ends lost 4 bases at V and 3 bases at J; junction bases unmatched: 7. The CDR3 totals 15 residues. Germline assignment: CDR1 SQVTM and CDR2 ANQGSEA. CDR3 nucleotide sequence: TGCAGCGTTGGAGGGACAGGGGGAAACGACTATGGCTACACCTTC. Its translation is CSVGGTGGNDYGYTF.

J is TRBJ2-1 and V is TRBV19, with TRBD2 matching 10 bases. J was trimmed by 6 bases and V by 7 bases; bases with no gene match: 18. Germline V gene lookup returns CDR1 LNHDA and CDR2 SQIVND (reference sequence). The CDR3 loop spans 18 amino acids. DNA for the CDR3: TGTGCCAGTACCCGTTACCCGGCTAGCGGGAGCCCCCTCAATGAGCAGTTCTTC. Translated: CASTRYPASGSPLNEQFF.

The chain links TRBV6-6 to TRBJ2-1; TRBD1 aligns across 7 bases. V shed 7 bases and J 4 bases; nucleotides not matched to a gene: 7. Per the germline V gene, CDR1 is MNHNY and CDR2 is SVGAGI (reference sequence). CDR3 length: 14 amino acids. The CDR3 DNA reads as TGTGCCAGCACATTTAGACAGGGTTACAATGAGCAGTTCTTC. Residues: CASTFRQGYNEQFF.